This TCR beta chain was recorded in a study of CD8 T cells in Susac syndrome (dated by TCRdb to the late 2010s). Looking at the study overall: Repertoire sequencing was used to test whether CD8+ T cell activation and differentiation in Susac syndrome was antigen driven. On the study overall, not on this receptor specifically: The TCR sequencing and HLA analysis was acknowledged to have included a relatively small number of individuals.

V and J lose 0 bases and 1 base, and a span of 16 bases separates them. Sequences SGDLS (CDR1) and YYNGEE (CDR2) are obtained from the germline V gene. The CDR3 runs 17 amino acids, cysteine and phenylalanine included. Only the CDR3 portion is preserved as DNA: 51 bases, with reading frame beginning at the first base. RNA was extracted using the RNeasy kit, and about 0.5 to 1 ug of the RNA was reverse transcribed with random hexamers. The immunoSEQ multiplex PCR assay, which covers 54 Vbeta and 13 Jbeta segments, was used to amplify TCR beta CDR3 regions. To correct PCR amplification bias, a synthetic template baseline was used for both primer optimization and computational correction. As for the original processing: Reads were annotated to V, D and J genes according to IMGT and were analyzed with immunoSEQ Analyzer, with only productive sequences retained. To calculate clonality, Shannon entropy was normalized by log2 of the number of productive unique sequences and then subtracted from one. For each patient and control, public and private clones were evaluated among the 100 most prevalent clones. Clones were defined as Susac-specific if absent from the healthy and MS cohorts, from under 1,200 published viral clones and from other ImmuneACCESS disease sequences. The public reads were reanalyzed by TCRdb: fastp trimming at Q25, MiXCR alignment, in-frame beta chains only. Each entry merges the rows of one CDR3 protein and shows their most common DNA and genes. What appears here as the V and J calls and clone size reflects TCRdb's work, not the paper's. This sample lists under 250,000 distinct CDR3 sequences; over 85% were detected once. Of the sample, around 0.07% falls within the top ten clones.

Peripheral blood CD8+ and CD4+ T cells from healthy donors, Susac syndrome patients and multiple sclerosis patients were profiled by high-throughput TCR beta sequencing. The multiple sclerosis controls were treatment-naive patients who had stable or active relapsing-remitting disease and met the revised McDonald criteria. Bulk CD8+ and CD4+ T cells were purified magnetically by negative isolation, whereas CD8+ TEMRA cells were enriched by FACS. Blood was drawn into EDTA tubes, processed within 24 hours, and PBMCs were isolated by density gradient centrifugation. PBMCs destined for TCR sequencing were cryopreserved in liquid nitrogen and later thawed in a 37 °C water bath. Purity of sorted or isolated CD4+, CD8+ and CD8+ TEMRA cells was at least 90%. Regarding this clonotype: Its recognized antigen is unknown. Per-base qualities were not stored, and no clone one base away is much larger.

The receptor's source is a human donor with multiple sclerosis. Sequencing used CD4+ T cells from PBMCs. The chain was built from TRBV9 and TRBJ2-5, with an unclear D gene assignment. The DNA sequence reads TGTGCCAGCAGCGTAGGGGGTAGCCGAAGCATCCAAGAGACCCAGTACTTC. Its amino acids are CASSVGGSRSIQETQYF.